This T cell receptor (beta chain) was identified during a study of healthy donors' naive CD4 and CD8 T cells. The ends were cut back, 3 bases at V and 6 bases at J, with 13 bases in the middle. Germline values: CDR1 MNHEY, CDR2 SMNVEV (reference sequence). CDR3 length: 14 residues. TCR libraries were built from around 0.45 ug of total RNA by linear amplification. TCRdb fed the reads into MiXCR, producing one record per CDR3 protein. The table has about 180,000 distinct CDR3 sequences, about 70% seen once. This clonotype was obtained from a pool of human donors in good health; the sample pools cells from several healthy donors. Material: naive CD4+ and CD8+ T cells sorted from blood, pooled from several donors. V and J are TRBV27 and TRBJ2-3; weak D call: TRBD2 (6 bases). CDR3 DNA sequence: TGTGCCAGCAGTTTTGGAGGGACGGGGGATACGCAGTATTTT. Its protein product is CASSFGGTGDTQYF.